This T cell receptor beta chain was recorded in a study of T cell responses to AZD1222 COVID-19 vaccine. Overall study context: Investigators merged groups given second doses at roughly 4 or roughly 12 weeks.

CDR1 SGHDN and CDR2 FVKESK come from the germline V gene. The V segment lost 3 bases and the J segment 4 bases; nucleotides outside the gene matches: 8. This CDR3 is built from 16 residues. On this clone itself: Its antigen is unknown.

The table came from immunoSEQ multiplex PCR; TCRdb's copy has only in-frame clones and leaves some out. The data show roughly 130,000 clones, around 90% seen once. Study-wide points: Vaccine-associated CD4 TCRs ranged over spike, dominating at 160-218 and 743-854. The donors showed a predominance of white British ancestry and of females, with possible underestimation of clonal diversity.

This clonotype originated in an adult in good health. The sequencing used peripheral blood, collected on day 0 of AZD1222 vaccination. The rearrangement links TRBV14 to TRBJ1-5; TRBD1 matches at 8 bases. The CDR3 is CASSQKGQGPNQPQHF. CDR3 bases: TGTGCCAGCAGCCAGAAAGGACAGGGCCCTAATCAGCCCCAGCATTTT.